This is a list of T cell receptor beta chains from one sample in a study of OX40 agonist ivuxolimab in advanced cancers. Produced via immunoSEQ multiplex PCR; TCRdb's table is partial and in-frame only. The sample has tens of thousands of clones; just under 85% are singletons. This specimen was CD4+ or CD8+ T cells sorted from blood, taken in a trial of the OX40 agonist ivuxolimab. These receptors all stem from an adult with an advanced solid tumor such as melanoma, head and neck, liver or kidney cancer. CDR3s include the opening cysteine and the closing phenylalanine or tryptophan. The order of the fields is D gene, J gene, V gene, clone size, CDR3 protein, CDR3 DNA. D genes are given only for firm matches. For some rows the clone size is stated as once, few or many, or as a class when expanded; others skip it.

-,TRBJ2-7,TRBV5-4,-,CASSLEYRKVNEQYF,TGTGCCAGCAGCTTGGAGTACAGAAAAGTCAACGAGCAGTACTTC
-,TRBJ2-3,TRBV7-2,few,CASSSDSSLFTQYF,TGTGCCAGCAGCTCAGACAGCTCACTTTTTACGCAGTATTTT
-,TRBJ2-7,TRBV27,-,CASSLPGGEQYF,TGTGCCAGCAGTTTACCTGGGGGCGAGCAGTACTTC
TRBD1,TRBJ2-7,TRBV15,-,CATSRDVAGGSYEQYF,TGTGCCACCAGCAGAGATGTCGCAGGGGGCTCCTACGAGCAGTACTTC
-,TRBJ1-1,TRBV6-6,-,CASSYFGEAFF,TGTGCCAGCAGTTACTTCGGGGAAGCTTTCTTT
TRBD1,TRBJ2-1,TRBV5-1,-,CASSPGQGSHNEQFF,TGCGCCAGCAGCCCGGGACAGGGTAGTCACAATGAGCAGTTCTTC
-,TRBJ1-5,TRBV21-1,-,CASSRIKEPQGPTNQPQHF,TGTGCCAGCAGCAGAATAAAGGAGCCCCAAGGCCCCACGAATCAGCCCCAGCATTTT
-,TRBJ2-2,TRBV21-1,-,CASSKDVGGWPGELFF,TGTGCCAGCAGCAAAGATGTCGGAGGTTGGCCCGGGGAGCTGTTTTTT
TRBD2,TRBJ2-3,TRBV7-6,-,CASSILAGGLTDTQYF,TGTGCCAGCAGCATACTAGCGGGGGGCCTCACAGATACGCAGTATTTT
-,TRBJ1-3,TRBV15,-,CATSRGAKSSGNTIYF,TGTGCCACCAGCAGAGGAGCGAAAAGCTCTGGAAACACCATATATTTT
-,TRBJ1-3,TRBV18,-,CASSLSDSGVGNTIYF,TGTGCCAGCTCACTCTCGGACAGCGGGGTGGGAAACACCATATATTTT
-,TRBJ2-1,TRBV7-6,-,CASSPRSTSVRGDEQFF,TGTGCCAGCAGCCCGCGCTCCACTAGTGTGAGAGGTGATGAGCAGTTCTTC
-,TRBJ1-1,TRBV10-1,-,CASSVQRDGTEAFF,TGCGCCAGCAGTGTTCAACGTGATGGCACTGAAGCTTTCTTT
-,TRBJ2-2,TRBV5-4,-,CASSLKAGLNTGELFF,TGTGCCAGCAGCTTGAAGGCGGGCTTGAACACCGGGGAGCTGTTTTTT
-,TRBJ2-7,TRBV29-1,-,CSVENTYEQYF,TGCAGCGTGGAGAACACCTACGAGCAGTACTTC
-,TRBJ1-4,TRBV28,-,CASRSPGHNEKLFF,TGTGCCAGCAGGAGCCCGGGACACAATGAAAAACTGTTTTTT